The next 28 T cell receptor beta chains were all read from a single sample in a study of blood T cell repertoires in COVID-19. The method was immunoSEQ multiplex PCR; TCRdb's version includes in-frame clones alone and lacks a portion of them. This sample carries 97,000 or so clones, around nine tenths of them seen once, and the ten largest clones take 5.1%. Source material: peripheral blood. These receptors all come from a man aged 45-65 years with acute or convalescent COVID-19.

The rearrangement uses TRBV30 and TRBJ2-4; no definite D call. Germline lookup yields CDR1 GTSNPN and CDR2 SVGIG (reference sequence). The CDR3 has 13 residues. V was shortened by 1 base and J by 7 bases, with 11 bases between the two germline ends. The chain's CDR3 is CAWSANQVNIQYF. CDR3 DNA sequence: TGTGCCTGGAGTGCCAATCAGGTCAACATTCAGTACTTC.

The chain combines TRBV5-5 with TRBJ1-1; TRBD1 matches at 8 bases. Trimming cost V 3 bases and J 4 bases; bases outside gene matches: 5. The length of the CDR3 is 14 residues. From germline, CDR1 is SGHKS and CDR2 YYEKEE (reference sequence). CDR3 region: CASSSFTGGTEAFF. In nucleotides, the CDR3 is TGTGCCAGCAGCTCATTTACAGGGGGCACTGAAGCTTTCTTT.

CDR3 region: CATTSGTTSTGELFF. CDR3 DNA: TGTGCCACCACCTCCGGGACTACAAGTACCGGGGAGCTGTTTTTT. This chain connects TRBV2 to TRBJ2-2; TRBD2 matches at 7 bases. Germline-derived CDR1 and CDR2 are SNHLY and FYNNEI. This CDR3 has 15 amino acids. J gave up 5 bases and V 10 bases, and 13 bases lay outside the gene matches.

The chain links TRBV5-1 to TRBJ2-1, with 11 bases aligning to TRBD1. CDR3 length: 15 amino acids. V trimming: 4 bases; J trimming: 7 bases; junction bases outside the gene matches: 7. CDR1 is SGHRS and CDR2 is YFSETQ in the germline V gene. CDR3: CASSLGQGAGNEQFF. CDR3 DNA: TGCGCCAGCAGCCTTGGACAGGGGGCGGGGAATGAGCAGTTCTTC.

The chain employs TRBV18 and TRBJ1-6; D might be TRBD1 (5 bases). The CDR3 spans 16 residues. Deletions cut 1 base from V and 8 bases from J, with 15 bases between. Germline V gives CDR1 KGHSH, CDR2 LQKENI. This CDR3 reads CASSPQRSGFDSPLHF. DNA of the CDR3: TGTGCCAGCTCACCACAACGATCAGGGTTCGATTCACCCCTCCACTTT.

V gene TRBV19 combines with J gene TRBJ2-7, with TRBD1 matching 9 bases. J gave up 0 bases and V 3 bases, and 3 bases lay outside the gene matches. In germline, CDR1 is LNHDA, CDR2 SQIVND (reference sequence). The CDR3 contains 15 residues. The CDR3 loop reads CASSIGQGYSYEQYF. The CDR3 DNA follows: TGTGCCAGTAGTATCGGACAGGGGTACTCCTACGAGCAGTACTTC.

This chain links TRBV12-3 or TRBV12-4 with TRBJ2-7; 8 bases agree with TRBD1. V lost 9 bases, J lost 6 bases, and 4 bases stayed unmatched. The CDR3 is 11 residues long. The CDR3 nucleotides are TGTGCCAGTTCGGACAGGGCCGAGCAGTACTTC. This gives the protein CASSDRAEQYF.

The chain combines TRBV7-9 with TRBJ2-7; TRBD2 is a possible D gene (6 bases). V lost 3 bases to trimming and J lost 6 bases, with 18 bases between them. The CDR3 has 15 residues. Germline CDR1 is SEHNR and CDR2 is FQNEAQ (reference sequence). In nucleotides, the CDR3 is TGTGCCAGCAGCTTCGGGAGTGGGCTTGGCGGCGAGCAGTACTTC. As protein: CASSFGSGLGGEQYF.

The chain recombines TRBV5-6 with TRBJ1-5; D is unclear. From germline, CDR1 is SGHDT and CDR2 YYEEEE. Trimming pared 2 bases from V and 7 bases from J, leaving 10 bases between. This CDR3 region has 13 residues. The CDR3 region has the DNA TGTGCCAGCAGCTTCGTGAGAGGACAGCCCCAGCATTTT. Protein sequence: CASSFVRGQPQHF.

The chain links TRBV4-3 to TRBJ1-2, with 8 bases lining up with TRBD1. J lost 6 bases, V lost 5 bases, and 5 bases had no gene match. Germline assignment: CDR1 LGHNA and CDR2 YSLEER. This CDR3 contains 13 residues. Here the CDR3 reads CASSSDRGHGYTF. The CDR3 nucleotides read TGCGCCAGCAGCTCTGACAGGGGTCATGGCTACACCTTC.

This clone was picked up a small number of times. The chain couples TRBV7-2 to TRBJ2-5, with 11 bases fitting TRBD2. The ends lost 1 base at V and 2 bases at J; junction bases unmatched: 3. In germline, CDR1 is SGHTA, CDR2 FQGNSA. CDR3 length: 16 residues. The CDR3 coding sequence is TGTGCCAGCAGCTTAGGCGGGACTAGCGGACAAGAGACCCAGTACTTC. Translated, it gives CASSLGGTSGQETQYF.

The V call is TRBV18, the J call TRBJ1-5; tentatively, D is TRBD1 (5 bases). The V end lost 3 bases, the J end lost 3 bases, and 15 bases lay between the germline ends. The CDR3 totals 16 residues. From germline, CDR1 is KGHSH and CDR2 LQKENI. The CDR3 loop is CASSPLGGDFNQPQHF. The CDR3 region has the DNA TGTGCCAGCTCACCGCTGGGGGGAGACTTCAATCAGCCCCAGCATTTT.

The V and J genes are TRBV7-2 and TRBJ1-1; the D is unclear. The V gene's germline CDR1 is SGHTA and CDR2 FQGNSA. This CDR3 has 14 residues. The V end lost 5 bases, the J end lost 1 base, and 11 bases lay between the germline ends. The CDR3 spells CASSPRPQNTEAFF. The CDR3, as DNA: TGTGCCAGCAGCCCCAGGCCACAGAACACTGAAGCTTTCTTT.

The chain joins TRBV19 to TRBJ2-3; 9 nucleotides agree with TRBD1. V lost 5 bases, J lost 5 bases, and 8 bases stayed unmatched. Germline CDR1 is LNHDA and CDR2 is SQIVND (reference sequence). This CDR3 contains 15 residues. The CDR3 loop is CASSSDRGREDTQYF. As DNA, the CDR3 is TGTGCCAGTAGTTCGGACAGGGGAAGGGAAGATACGCAGTATTTT.

This rearrangement joins TRBV5-5 to TRBJ2-3, with D possibly TRBD2 on 5 matching bases. Germline-derived CDR1 and CDR2 are SGHKS and YYEKEE (reference sequence). The CDR3 sequence is 14 residues long. Trimming pared 0 bases from V and 8 bases from J, leaving 13 bases between. The CDR3 sequence: CASSLVLAGVTQYF. The CDR3 nucleotides read TGTGCCAGCAGCTTGGTGCTAGCCGGCGTTACGCAGTATTTT.

In DNA, the CDR3 is TGTGCCAGCAGCCTAGTCCCCCAACCAAGGGTAGCGGGCCTCTCCTACGAGCAGTACTTC. This gives the protein CASSLVPQPRVAGLSYEQYF. V gene TRBV7-7 combines with J gene TRBJ2-7; 7 bases are shared with TRBD2. Germline V gene sequence: CDR1 SSHAT, CDR2 FNYEAQ (reference sequence). V was clipped by 5 bases and J by 0 bases; unmatched bases: 22. CDR3 length: 20 residues.

The chain couples TRBV5-1 to TRBJ2-7; 13 bases map to TRBD2. After removal of 2 bases from V and 4 bases from J, the junction contained 3 bases not matched to a gene. From germline, CDR1 is SGHRS and CDR2 YFSETQ. The length of the CDR3 is 15 residues. The DNA of the CDR3 is TGCGCCAGCAGCTTAACGGGACTAGCGGGATACGAGCAGTACTTC. This encodes CASSLTGLAGYEQYF.

The gene calls are TRBV12-3 or TRBV12-4 and TRBJ2-1; D uncertain. The CDR3 extends over 13 amino acids. V lost 2 bases and J lost 10, with 12 bases in between. The CDR3 nucleotides are TGTGCCAGCAGTTTAATGGTAAACTCCGAGCAGTTCTTC. Translating gives CASSLMVNSEQFF.

The V call is TRBV9, the J call TRBJ1-1; 10 nucleotides agree with TRBD1. With 0 bases clipped from V and 4 bases from J, the junction kept 0 bases outside the gene matches. Germline V gives CDR1 SGDLS, CDR2 YYNGEE. CDR3 size: 14 residues. The CDR3 loop reads CASSVGDRGTEAFF. CDR3 nucleotides: TGTGCCAGCAGCGTAGGGGACAGGGGCACTGAAGCTTTCTTT.

The CDR3 bases are TGTGCCAGCAAAAATTCTAATCAGCCCCAGCATTTT. This translates into CASKNSNQPQHF. The V gene is TRBV2, the J gene TRBJ1-5, with D unclear. V shed 7 bases and J shed 4 bases, with 8 bases lying between them. Germline lookup yields CDR1 SNHLY and CDR2 FYNNEI. This CDR3 is 12 amino acids long.

The chain links TRBV5-4 to TRBJ2-1, with 8 nucleotides matching TRBD2. Per germline, CDR1 SGHNT and CDR2 YYREEE (reference sequence). The ends lost 6 bases at V and 3 bases at J; junction bases unmatched: 8. The CDR3 is made up of 15 amino acids. CDR3 nucleotides: TGTGCCAGCAACACCCTAGCGGGCGGCTACAATGAGCAGTTCTTC. This gives the protein CASNTLAGGYNEQFF.

The chain recombines TRBV10-1 with TRBJ2-3; 8 positions match TRBD2. The V and J ends lost 0 bases and 3 bases, in that order; junction bases with no gene match: 2. This CDR3 region has 15 residues. Per the germline V gene, CDR1 is WNHNN and CDR2 is SYGVQD (reference sequence). In nucleotides, the CDR3 is TGCGCCAGCAGTGAGTCGCGGGGGGCAACAGATACGCAGTATTTT. Amino acids: CASSESRGATDTQYF.

The rearrangement joins TRBV9 to TRBJ2-3; TRBD2 matches 9 bases. Trimming took 0 bases from V and 4 from J; bases not matched to a gene: 6. The CDR3 totals 16 residues. Germline V CDR1 and CDR2: SGDLS, YYNGEE. The CDR3: CASSVVLSGSADTQYF. DNA for the CDR3: TGTGCCAGCAGCGTAGTGCTTAGCGGGAGTGCAGATACGCAGTATTTT. Combining the CDR3 with reference TRBV9 and TRBJ2-3 gives the whole variable domain DSGVTQTPKHLITATGQRVTLRCSPRSGDLSVYWYQQSLDQGLQFLIQYYNGEERAKGNILERFSAQQFPDLHSELNLSSLELGDSALYFCASSVVLSGSADTQYFGPGTRLTVL.

The chain carries TRBV5-4 and TRBJ2-7, with 10 bases lining up with TRBD2. Germline V gene sequence: CDR1 SGHNT, CDR2 YYREEE (reference sequence). V lost 0 bases and J lost 3; bases outside the gene matches: 3. The CDR3 is 15 amino acids. The CDR3 DNA reads TGTGCCAGCAGCTTGGCTAGCGGGAGTAGCTACGAGCAGTACTTC. As protein: CASSLASGSSYEQYF.

The V and J genes are TRBV19 and TRBJ2-3; 7 positions match TRBD1. J lost 5 bases, V lost 5 bases, and 7 bases had no gene match. The germline CDR1 and CDR2 sequences are LNHDA and SQIVND (reference sequence). The CDR3 contains 14 residues. This chain's CDR3 is CASSPGTALDTQYF. As DNA, the CDR3 is TGTGCCAGTAGTCCCGGGACAGCCCTAGATACGCAGTATTTT.

V gene TRBV3-1 (or the pseudogene TRBV3-2) combines with J gene TRBJ2-2, with 9 positions matching TRBD1. The CDR3 extends over 15 amino acids. J gave up 5 bases and V 4 bases, and 5 bases lay outside the gene matches. Germline V gene sequence: CDR1 LGHDT, CDR2 YNNKEL (reference sequence). CDR3 DNA: TGTGCCAGCAGCCTAAGGGGACAGGGAACCGGGGAGCTGTTTTTT. This translates into CASSLRGQGTGELFF.

The gene calls are TRBV19 and TRBJ2-7; 12 nucleotides agree with TRBD2. Germline V gives CDR1 LNHDA, CDR2 SQIVND (reference sequence). V shed 6 bases, J shed 4 bases, and the junction held 7 bases outside the gene matches. The CDR3 spans 15 residues. Here the CDR3 reads CASSLAGGLRYEQYF. The CDR3, as DNA: TGTGCCAGTAGCCTAGCGGGAGGGCTAAGGTACGAGCAGTACTTC.

The chain employs TRBV24-1 and TRBJ2-6; perhaps TRBD2 as D (5 bases). V lost 9 bases and J lost 4, with 15 bases in between. Germline V CDR1 and CDR2: KGHDR, SFDVKD. The CDR3 covers 15 residues. As DNA, the CDR3 is TGTGCCACCTCTAAACGGACGGGAGGGGCCAACGTCCTGACTTTC. Translated, it gives CATSKRTGGANVLTF.